Shown below are 29 T cell receptor beta chains from a single sample sequenced in a study of blood T cell repertoires in COVID-19. Repertoires were generated with immunoSEQ multiplex PCR, while TCRdb's copy carries only in-frame clones and drops some. The data hold around 180,000 clones, with roughly 86% observed a single time. Material: peripheral blood. These receptors were collected from a man in his forties with active or convalescent COVID-19.

The chain links TRBV28 to TRBJ2-7; TRBD1 agrees at 7 bases. Germline CDR1 is MDHEN and CDR2 is SYDVKM. The CDR3 spans 14 residues. With V trimmed by 5 bases and J by 2 bases, 6 bases remained unmatched. This CDR3 reads CASSPGQRTYEQYF. Here the CDR3 DNA reads TGTGCCAGCAGTCCGGGACAGCGAACCTACGAGCAGTACTTC.

The rearrangement joins TRBV2 to TRBJ2-7; 7 bases agree with TRBD1. This CDR3 is built from 14 residues. Germline V gives CDR1 SNHLY, CDR2 FYNNEI. Losses at the gene ends were 2 bases for V and 5 bases for J; bases not matched to a gene: 6. This CDR3 reads CASSEMGQFHEQYF. The CDR3 region has the DNA TGTGCCAGCAGTGAAATGGGACAGTTCCACGAGCAGTACTTC. Complete variable domain (other parts from reference TRBV2 and TRBJ2-7): EPEVTQTPSHQVTQMGQEVILRCVPISNHLYFYWYRQILGQKVEFLVSFYNNEISEKSEIFDDQFSVERPDGSNFTLKIRSTKLEDSAMYFCASSEMGQFHEQYFGPGTRLTVT.

The CDR3, as DNA: TGTGCCAGCAGCCGAAGACAGGACAACTACGAGCAGTACTTC. This translates into CASSRRQDNYEQYF. The chain couples TRBV5-5 to TRBJ2-7; possibly TRBD1 for D (6 bases). The CDR3 runs 14 residues. The V end was cut by 4 bases, the J end by 3 bases, with 14 bases between. Germline V gene sequence: CDR1 SGHKS, CDR2 YYEKEE (reference sequence).

J is TRBJ2-1 and V is TRBV9; 9 bases are shared with TRBD2. Germline V gene lookup returns CDR1 SGDLS and CDR2 YYNGEE. The trim removed 0 bases at V and 8 bases at J, leaving 6 bases unmatched. The CDR3 runs 15 residues. The CDR3 spells CASSVAWAGGHEQFF. The CDR3 DNA reads TGTGCCAGCAGCGTAGCTTGGGCGGGGGGGCATGAGCAGTTCTTC.

The chain couples TRBV9 to TRBJ2-2; D perhaps matches TRBD1 (6 bases). Trimming pared 3 bases from V and 6 bases from J, leaving 12 bases between. Germline V gives CDR1 SGDLS, CDR2 YYNGEE. The CDR3 has 14 residues. The CDR3 DNA reads as TGTGCCAGCAGCGCGAGAACAGGGCCCGGGGAGCTGTTTTTT. As protein: CASSARTGPGELFF.

This chain connects TRBV19 to TRBJ1-5, with 8 positions matching TRBD1. This CDR3 region has 13 residues. The V and J ends lost 7 bases and 8 bases, in that order; junction bases with no gene match: 7. Germline V lookup: CDR1 LNHDA, CDR2 SQIVND (reference sequence). The CDR3 here is CASNADRVEPQHF. As DNA, the CDR3 is TGTGCCAGTAACGCGGACAGGGTTGAGCCCCAGCATTTT.

The chain uses TRBV5-4 and TRBJ2-3; 11 bases align to TRBD1. Germline CDR1 SGHNT, CDR2 YYREEE (reference sequence). V lost 3 bases and J lost 4; bases outside the gene matches: 1. The length of the CDR3 is 14 residues. The DNA for the CDR3 is TGTGCCAGCAGCTGGACAGGGGGCGCAGATACGCAGTATTTT. The encoded protein is CASSWTGGADTQYF.

V usage is TRBV10-3 and J usage is TRBJ2-5; TRBD2 might be the D (6 bases). CDR1 ENHRY and CDR2 SYGVKD come from the germline V gene. The CDR3 runs 13 residues. Trimming took 0 bases from V and 7 from J, leaving 9 bases between them. The CDR3 DNA reads as TGTGCCATCAGTGAGTCCGGGGGTCGGACCCAGTACTTC. Amino acid sequence: CAISESGGRTQYF.

The rearrangement uses TRBV30 and TRBJ2-7, with TRBD2 as a possible D gene (6 bases). Germline V CDR1 and CDR2: GTSNPN, SVGIG (reference sequence). There are 11 residues in the CDR3. Trimming pared 3 bases from V and 5 bases from J, leaving 8 bases between. CDR3 residues: CAWSAGHEQYF. CDR3 in DNA: TGTGCCTGGAGCGCGGGGCACGAGCAGTACTTC.

This clone was detected a few times. This rearrangement joins TRBV6-1 to TRBJ2-1, with 8 bases matching TRBD1. CDR1 and CDR2 (germline): MNHNS, SASEGT. Trimming removed 0 bases from V and 5 bases from J; junction bases left unmatched: 6. This CDR3 region has 16 residues. CDR3 nucleotide sequence: TGTGCCAGCAGTGAAGCGGACAGGGTAGGCCACAATGAGCAGTTCTTC. This encodes CASSEADRVGHNEQFF.

The chain recombines TRBV2 with TRBJ1-6; 7 bases line up with TRBD1. The V gene end was trimmed by 7 bases and the J gene end by 7 bases; junction bases not matched to a gene: 4. Germline CDR1 is SNHLY and CDR2 is FYNNEI. CDR3 length: 13 amino acids. This CDR3 reads CASMTGPNSPLHF. DNA of the CDR3: TGTGCCAGCATGACAGGGCCAAATTCACCCCTCCACTTT.

The chain couples TRBV10-3 to TRBJ2-5, with unresolved D. The CDR3 is 17 residues long. CDR1 ENHRY and CDR2 SYGVKD come from the germline V gene. The V gene lost 4 bases and the J gene lost 2 bases, with 20 bases spanning the gap. CDR3 residues: CAISALARGNTQETQYF. The CDR3 bases are TGTGCCATCAGTGCCCTCGCTAGAGGCAACACGCAAGAGACCCAGTACTTC.

Only one count was recorded for this clone. In DNA form, the CDR3 reads TGTGCCAGTAGTCCGGGGACTGTGTTCAATCAGCCCCAGCATTTT. Translation gives CASSPGTVFNQPQHF. The chain employs TRBV19 and TRBJ1-5; a weak D match, TRBD1 (5 bases). CDR1 and CDR2 (germline): LNHDA, SQIVND (reference sequence). V was trimmed by 5 bases and J by 3 bases, leaving 14 bases between them. This CDR3 has 15 residues. The variable domain in full, completed from reference TRBV19 and TRBJ1-5, reads DGGITQSPKYLFRKEGQNVTLSCEQNLNHDAMYWYRQDPGQGLRLIYYSQIVNDFQKGDIAEGYSVSREKKESFPLTVTSAQKNPTAFYLCASSPGTVFNQPQHFGDGTRLSIL.

This sequence joins TRBV6-1 and TRBJ2-7, with 7 bases that match TRBD1. The CDR3 is 14 amino acids. CDR1 is MNHNS, CDR2 SASEGT, per germline. V dropped 1 base and J dropped 7; count of bases not matched to a gene: 7. CDR3 amino acids: CASSEGQGVWEQYF. For the CDR3, the DNA is TGTGCCAGCAGTGAAGGACAGGGCGTTTGGGAGCAGTACTTC.

The chain is built from TRBV5-1 and TRBJ1-1; TRBD1 matches at 11 bases. The length of the CDR3 is 17 residues. Trimming at V came to 0 bases and at J to 4 bases, leaving 8 bases not matched to a gene. Germline-derived CDR1 and CDR2 are SGHRS and YFSETQ. The CDR3 reads CASSLVGTGGRVTEAFF. CDR3 DNA sequence: TGCGCCAGCAGCTTGGTAGGGACAGGGGGAAGAGTCACTGAAGCTTTCTTT.

This sequence joins TRBV19 and TRBJ1-6; D not certain. Trimming stripped 3 bases from V and 7 bases from J, with 13 bases between. The germline V gene has CDR1 LNHDA and CDR2 SQIVND (reference sequence). This CDR3 region has 15 residues. The CDR3 DNA reads as TGTGCCAGTAGTATTTTTGTGGCAGGAAATTCACCCCTCCACTTT. Its translation is CASSIFVAGNSPLHF. Using reference TRBV19 and TRBJ1-6 for the parts outside the CDR3, the full variable domain is DGGITQSPKYLFRKEGQNVTLSCEQNLNHDAMYWYRQDPGQGLRLIYYSQIVNDFQKGDIAEGYSVSREKKESFPLTVTSAQKNPTAFYLCASSIFVAGNSPLHFGNGTRLTVT.

The chain has TRBV5-6 and TRBJ2-1, with D tentatively TRBD1 (6 bases). In germline, CDR1 is SGHDT, CDR2 YYEEEE. This CDR3 comprises 16 residues. V lost 3 bases and J 1 base, leaving 14 bases between the germline ends. CDR3: CASSYRTVRSYNEQFF. DNA for the CDR3: TGTGCCAGCAGCTATCGGACAGTCAGGTCCTACAATGAGCAGTTCTTC.

Only one count was recorded for this clone. This chain connects TRBV4-3 to TRBJ2-1; 11 bases agree with TRBD2. Germline values: CDR1 LGHNA, CDR2 YSLEER. V lost 0 bases, J lost 0 bases, and 4 bases stayed unmatched. The CDR3 is made up of 18 amino acids. The CDR3 here is CASSQDASGGLSYNEQFF. CDR3 nucleotide sequence: TGCGCCAGCAGCCAAGACGCTAGCGGGGGGCTCTCCTACAATGAGCAGTTCTTC.

This chain links TRBV2 with TRBJ1-2, with 12 bases matching TRBD1. With V trimmed by 4 bases and J by 8 bases, 8 bases remained unmatched. Germline lookup yields CDR1 SNHLY and CDR2 FYNNEI. This CDR3 is built from 15 residues. CDR3 sequence: CASSGGTGGARGYTF. In DNA, the CDR3 is TGTGCCAGCAGTGGAGGGACAGGGGGCGCGAGGGGCTACACCTTC.

The chain has TRBV3-1 (or the pseudogene TRBV3-2) and TRBJ1-1, with 8 bases lining up with TRBD1. The V and J ends lost 4 bases and 5 bases, in that order; junction bases with no gene match: 12. CDR3 length: 16 residues. Germline V gene lookup returns CDR1 LGHDT and CDR2 YNNKEL (reference sequence). The CDR3 loop is CASSPKSAGGRTEAFF. CDR3 coding DNA: TGTGCCAGCAGCCCAAAATCAGCAGGGGGCAGGACTGAAGCTTTCTTT.

This clone was found a few times. The J gene is TRBJ2-7, the V gene TRBV6-5; the D gene is possibly TRBD1 (5 bases). CDR3 length equals 15 residues. The V end lost 2 bases, the J end lost 3 bases, and 14 bases lay between the germline ends. Per germline, CDR1 MNHEY and CDR2 SVGAGI. CDR3 loop: CASSYGQGRIYEQYF. The CDR3 coding sequence is TGTGCCAGCAGTTACGGCCAGGGTAGGATCTACGAGCAGTACTTC.

This chain joins TRBV27 and TRBJ1-1; a possible D gene is TRBD1 (6 bases). Trimming shortened V by 2 bases and J by 9 bases, and 13 bases separated the two germline ends. The CDR3 loop spans 13 amino acids. Germline loops: CDR1 MNHEY, CDR2 SMNVEV (reference sequence). CDR3 DNA: TGTGCCAGCAGTTTAGGGACACCACCCAAAGCTTTCTTT. Its protein product is CASSLGTPPKAFF.

The chain couples TRBV7-2 to TRBJ2-1; D possibly corresponds to TRBD1 (6 bases). V was cut by 5 bases and J by 7 bases, with 18 bases left in between. The CDR3 is 15 amino acids. Per the germline V gene, CDR1 is SGHTA and CDR2 is FQGNSA. CDR3 region: CASSMGRAQGNEQFF. The CDR3 region has the DNA TGTGCCAGCAGCATGGGGCGGGCCCAGGGGAATGAGCAGTTCTTC.

The CDR3 loop reads CASSLDPPTGAQETQYF. The DNA for the CDR3 is TGTGCCAGCAGCTTAGACCCCCCGACAGGGGCCCAAGAGACCCAGTACTTC. V usage is TRBV11-2 and J usage is TRBJ2-5; 8 nucleotides line up with TRBD1. The V and J ends lost 0 bases and 1 base, in that order; junction bases with no gene match: 7. The length of the CDR3 is 17 residues. The germline gives CDR1 SGHAT, CDR2 FQNNGV.

The V and J genes are TRBV9 and TRBJ1-2; 9 bases line up with TRBD1. The CDR3 extends over 15 amino acids. Looked up from germline, CDR1 is SGDLS and CDR2 is YYNGEE. With 5 bases clipped from V and 4 bases from J, the junction kept 9 bases outside the gene matches. This CDR3 is CASSPTTGGVYGYTF. In nucleotides, the CDR3 is TGTGCCAGCAGTCCTACCACAGGGGGCGTCTATGGCTACACCTTC.

The V call is TRBV4-1, the J call TRBJ1-5; the match to TRBD1 covers 8 bases. Per germline, CDR1 MGHRA and CDR2 YSYEKL. The V segment lost 0 bases and the J segment 0 bases; nucleotides outside the gene matches: 7. The CDR3 length is 18 residues. In DNA form, the CDR3 reads TGCGCCAGCAGCCAAGATAGGACAGGGACGGTTAGCAATCAGCCCCAGCATTTT. Residues: CASSQDRTGTVSNQPQHF.

This chain uses TRBV28 with TRBJ1-5; TRBD1 matches 9 bases. This CDR3 has 17 amino acids. Germline values: CDR1 MDHEN, CDR2 SYDVKM. Trimming cost V 5 bases and J 2 bases; bases outside gene matches: 10. In nucleotides, the CDR3 is TGTGCCAGCAGTACAACCGGGACAGGGAAAGGCAATCAGCCCCAGCATTTT. Translation gives CASSTTGTGKGNQPQHF.

The chain joins TRBV6-5 to TRBJ1-3; possibly TRBD1 for D (5 bases). The CDR3 has 15 residues. Germline V gives CDR1 MNHEY, CDR2 SVGAGI. V shed 2 bases and J shed 4 bases, with 12 bases lying between them. CDR3 loop: CASSYRGSDGNTIYF. CDR3 nucleotides: TGTGCCAGCAGTTACCGGGGGTCGGACGGAAACACCATATATTTT.

The CDR3 DNA reads as TGTGCCAGTACCCTCTCTGGGGCCAACGTCCTGACTTTC. This sequence encodes CASTLSGANVLTF. The chain couples TRBV19 to TRBJ2-6; D not certain. Germline V gene data show CDR1 as LNHDA and CDR2 as SQIVND (reference sequence). V was pared by 7 bases and J by 0 bases, with 4 bases between. The CDR3 loop spans 13 amino acids.